Below, 11 T cell receptor beta chains from the same sample are listed, as sequenced in a study of a mutant IDH1 vaccine in newly diagnosed glioma. Measured with immunoSEQ multiplex PCR; TCRdb has only the in-frame clones, and not every one. The sample records roughly 120,000 clones, roughly 77% being singletons. No cognate antigen is known for these TCRs. The time point is: week 11, during vaccination. In the vaccine, a single dose held 300 ug of the mutant IDH1 20-mer peptide, along with topical imiquimod. The sequencing used PBMCs, collected from a glioma patient whose treatment included an IDH1 peptide vaccine. These receptors originate from a man aged 35-49 years with glioma.

This rearrangement joins TRBV5-1 to TRBJ2-7; tentative D call: TRBD2 (6 bases). Per the germline V gene, CDR1 is SGHRS and CDR2 is YFSETQ. The CDR3 is 15 residues long. Trimming cost V 1 base and J 2 bases, with 13 bases left between them. Here the CDR3 DNA reads TGCGCCAGCAGCTTGCTAGGGACTGACACCTACGAGCAGTACTTC. As protein: CASSLLGTDTYEQYF.

The chain employs TRBV27 and TRBJ1-1, with a tentative D call TRBD1 (6 bases). V dropped 2 bases and J dropped 3 bases, with 10 bases sitting between them. The CDR3 loop spans 14 amino acids. Germline V gene sequence: CDR1 MNHEY, CDR2 SMNVEV (reference sequence). The chain's CDR3 is CASSLVQGYTEAFF. Written as DNA, the CDR3 is TGTGCCAGCAGTTTAGTACAGGGATACACTGAAGCTTTCTTT.

The J gene is TRBJ1-1, the V gene TRBV6-1; D unclear. Trimming cost V 2 bases and J 0 bases, with 10 bases left between them. Germline V gene sequence: CDR1 MNHNS, CDR2 SASEGT. The CDR3 extends over 15 amino acids. CDR3 loop: CASSEPRQMNTEAFF. CDR3 nucleotide sequence: TGTGCCAGCAGTGAACCCCGGCAGATGAACACTGAAGCTTTCTTT.

CDR3 loop: CAWISLGRVNEQFF. CDR3 nucleotides: TGTGCCTGGATTTCTTTGGGGAGGGTCAATGAGCAGTTCTTC. The chain joins TRBV30 to TRBJ2-1, with 7 nucleotides matching TRBD2. The CDR3 has 14 amino acids. Germline-derived CDR1 and CDR2 are GTSNPN and SVGIG (reference sequence). Trimming at V came to 4 bases and at J to 6 bases, leaving 9 bases not matched to a gene.

The chain recombines TRBV27 with TRBJ2-7; 8 nucleotides align to TRBD2. V lost 8 bases to trimming and J lost 0 bases; unmatched junction nucleotides: 15. The CDR3 totals 17 residues. Germline CDR1 MNHEY, CDR2 SMNVEV (reference sequence). CDR3 sequence: CASDRKGLGLASYEQYF. Here the CDR3 DNA reads TGTGCCAGCGATCGAAAGGGGCTAGGACTAGCCTCCTACGAGCAGTACTTC.

This clone was seen once. V is TRBV7-3 and J is TRBJ2-2, with TRBD2 matching over 8 bases. The CDR3 is 16 amino acids. V shed 5 bases and J 5 bases; nucleotides not matched to a gene: 10. Looked up from germline, CDR1 is SGHTA and CDR2 is FQGTGA. CDR3 nucleotides: TGTGCCAGCAGCCCCGGCAGCGGGAGACTAACCGGGGAGCTGTTTTTT. Protein sequence: CASSPGSGRLTGELFF.

The V call is TRBV6-5, the J call TRBJ1-1; D call uncertain. This CDR3 spans 13 amino acids. The germline V gene encodes CDR1 MNHEY and CDR2 SVGAGI. V was trimmed by 6 bases and J by 2 bases, leaving 10 bases between them. The CDR3 is CASSQDGNTEAFF. In DNA, the CDR3 is TGTGCCAGCAGCCAGGACGGAAACACTGAAGCTTTCTTT.

The CDR3 bases are TGTGCCATCAGCCTCGGACTAGCGGGGGCTGGGCAAGAGACCCAGTACTTC. Amino acid sequence: CAISLGLAGAGQETQYF. The chain recombines TRBV10-3 with TRBJ2-5; 13 bases match TRBD2. The ends lost 6 bases at V and 2 bases at J; junction bases unmatched: 9. The germline CDR1 and CDR2 sequences are ENHRY and SYGVKD. The CDR3 covers 17 residues.

The chain links TRBV7-2 to TRBJ2-3; D call uncertain. The CDR3 has 12 residues. In germline, CDR1 is SGHTA, CDR2 FQGNSA. V was trimmed by 5 bases and J by 10 bases, leaving 13 bases between them. CDR3 sequence: CASSPPGPAQYF. CDR3 coding DNA: TGTGCCAGCAGCCCACCGGGCCCGGCGCAGTATTTT.

The rearrangement links TRBV18 to TRBJ1-5, with D possibly matching TRBD1 (6 bases). CDR3 length: 14 amino acids. V lost 4 bases to trimming and J lost 3 bases, with 10 bases between them. Germline values: CDR1 KGHSH, CDR2 LQKENI. CDR3 bases: TGTGCCAGCTCACAGGGGGATTTCAATCAGCCCCAGCATTTT. Translation gives CASSQGDFNQPQHF.

The CDR3 region is CASSVAGTGDSPLHF. For the CDR3, the DNA is TGTGCCAGCAGCGTAGCGGGTACAGGGGATTCACCCCTCCACTTT. J is TRBJ1-6 and V is TRBV9; TRBD1 matches 7 bases. Germline V gene data show CDR1 as SGDLS and CDR2 as YYNGEE. CDR3 length: 15 amino acids. Trimming cost V 0 bases and J 8 bases; bases outside gene matches: 5. The full variable domain, rest sourced from reference TRBV9 and TRBJ1-6, is DSGVTQTPKHLITATGQRVTLRCSPRSGDLSVYWYQQSLDQGLQFLIQYYNGEERAKGNILERFSAQQFPDLHSELNLSSLELGDSALYFCASSVAGTGDSPLHFGNGTRLTVT.